A single TCR beta chain is shown here with its context. Its antigen remains unidentified. Here immunoSEQ multiplex PCR was the method, and the copy in TCRdb shows in-frame clones only, minus some. The sample yields about 440,000 clones, roughly 87% seen once. This record belongs to a study of Ad26.COV2.S vaccination and SARS-CoV-2 variants. As for the study in general: It was the COV1001 Ad26.COV2.S trial arm that included the donor. Doses of Ad26.COV2.S were injected into muscle once or twice, 56 days apart. Study-wide points: It was found that vaccine and placebo recipients had similar non-spike TCR breadth.

This CDR3 contains 16 residues. Trimming cost V 0 bases and J 0 bases; bases outside gene matches: 5. Germline CDR1 reads MNHEY; CDR2 reads SMNVEV (reference sequence). Treatment in this sample: roughly 19 received Ad26.COV2.S at low or high dose, single or two shots; about 5 received placebo; per-sample allocation not given. Samples analyzed were those drawn on day 63 after the first vaccine or placebo injection. This clonotype originated in a person aged 18-60 years who received the Ad26.COV2.S COVID-19 vaccine or a placebo. The specimen was peripheral blood, collected in a trial of Ad26.COV2.S vaccine versus placebo. This chain uses TRBV27 with TRBJ2-7; 7 nucleotides match TRBD2. This CDR3 reads CASSLSGLAVSYEQYF. The CDR3 nucleotides are TGTGCCAGCAGTTTATCTGGGCTAGCGGTCTCCTACGAGCAGTACTTC.